This TCR beta chain derives from a study of T cells in Graves' hyperthyroidism and ophthalmopathy. Study results and caveats: Classification by a 13 V-J model distinguished ophthalmopathy from stable hyperthyroidism.

This CDR3 is built from 14 residues. After removal of 1 base from V and 5 bases from J, the junction contained 3 bases not matched to a gene. Germline CDR1 DFQATT, CDR2 SNEGSKA (reference sequence). Turning to this clonotype: Its antigen is as yet unknown.

Authors of the study amplified TCR beta CDR3 regions from RNA transcripts. When the TCR CDR3 underwent first-round RT-PCR, the HTBI primer set was used. MiXCR was run by TCRdb on the multiplex PCR reads, yielding one entry per CDR3 protein. The sample holds 370,000 or so distinct CDR3 sequences, around a quarter seen once. Specimen: blood. The chain links TRBV20-1 to TRBJ2-2, with 8 bases aligning to TRBD2. The source is a man between 45 and 60 years old with Graves' hyperthyroidism. Here the CDR3 reads CSARAGGRTGELFF. The DNA of the CDR3 is TGCAGTGCTAGAGCGGGAGGGAGAACCGGGGAGCTGTTTTTT.